A selection of T cell receptor beta chains follows, all from one sample in a study of blood T cell repertoires in COVID-19. This table comes from immunoSEQ multiplex PCR, and its TCRdb copy is limited to in-frame clones, with some not included. The sample holds more than 200,000 clones, roughly 91% seen once. Sequenced material: PBMCs or T cells enriched from blood (not recorded which). The source of these receptors is a man under 40 in a cohort exposed to, infected with or recovered from COVID-19 (not recorded which). CDR3s include the opening cysteine and the closing phenylalanine or tryptophan. Each record gives: clone size, D gene, J gene, V gene, CDR3 DNA, CDR3 protein. A D gene is named only where the DNA matches it firmly. Not all rows give a size; the values are once, few, many and, for expanded clones, a class.

NA NA TRBJ1-2 TRBV21-1 TGTGCCAGCAGCAAAGAAACTAGGAGTTTAGGCGGCTACACCTTC CASSKETRSLGGYTF
NA TRBD1 TRBJ1-2 TRBV25-1 TGTGCCAGCAGGGGCAGGACAGGGTATGGCTACACCTTC CASRGRTGYGYTF
NA TRBD2 TRBJ2-1 TRBV13 TGTGCCAGCAGCTTGGGACTAGCGGGGACCAATGAGCAGTTCTTC CASSLGLAGTNEQFF
NA TRBD2 TRBJ2-7 TRBV5-6 TGTGCCAGCAGCATCGCCGGGACTAGCGGTGTTTACTACGAGCAGTACTTC CASSIAGTSGVYYEQYF
NA NA TRBJ2-7 TRBV28 TGTGCCAGCAGTTTAGGCGGAGCGGGCGAGCAGTACTTC CASSLGGAGEQYF
NA NA TRBJ1-2 TRBV12-3/TRBV12-4 TGTGCCAGTCGAGGCTATGGCTACACCTTC CASRGYGYTF
NA NA TRBJ2-1 TRBV10-2 TGCGCCAGCAGTGTAACTTACAATGAGCAGTTCTTC CASSVTYNEQFF
NA TRBD1 TRBJ2-4 TRBV19 TGTGCCAGTAGTACTAGGACAGGGGCTGAAAAGGGGTGGGCCAAAAACATTCAGTACTTC CASSTRTGAEKGWAKNIQYF
NA NA TRBJ2-7 TRBV19 TGTGCCACCGGAGGTTCGTTTCCCTACGAGCAGTACTTC CATGGSFPYEQYF
NA TRBD1 TRBJ1-5 TRBV11-2 TGTGCCAGCAGCTTAGGGGGGACAGGGGGTTATCAGCCCCAGCATTTT CASSLGGTGGYQPQHF
once NA TRBJ2-3 TRBV29-1 TGCAGCGTTGAAGGGCGGGACTCTAGCACAGATACGCAGTATTTT CSVEGRDSSTDTQYF
NA NA TRBJ2-3 TRBV7-9 TGTGCCAGCAGCGCCTCAAAGAGGGATACGCAGTATTTT CASSASKRDTQYF
NA TRBD2 TRBJ2-2 TRBV18 TGTGCCAGCTCACCACCGATAGCGGGGGGCGTTTCCGGGGAGCTGTTTTTT CASSPPIAGGVSGELFF
once TRBD1 TRBJ1-5 TRBV27 TGTGCCAGCAGTCTACAGGGGGCTGGCCAGCCCCAGCATTTT CASSLQGAGQPQHF
NA NA TRBJ2-1 TRBV28 TGTGCCAGCAGAATTGCTAGCGCCCACAATGAGCAGTTCTTC CASRIASAHNEQFF
NA NA TRBJ1-1 TRBV5-8 TGTGCCACCAAGGGAGGACCACTGAAAGCTTTCTTT CATKGGPLKAFF
NA NA TRBJ1-1 TRBV11-3 TGTGCCAGCAGCTTAGATTCCGACATGAACACTGAAGCTTTCTTT CASSLDSDMNTEAFF
once TRBD2 TRBJ2-4 TRBV27 TGTGCCAGCAGTCCCGGGACTAGCGGAAACATTCAGTACTTC CASSPGTSGNIQYF
NA NA TRBJ1-2 TRBV3-1/TRBV3-2 TGTGCCAGCAGCCGACAGAACCTCTATGGCTACACCTTC CASSRQNLYGYTF
NA NA TRBJ1-2 TRBV14 TGTGCCAGCAGCCAAGATGTGTCCTTAGCCGACTATGGCTACACCTTC CASSQDVSLADYGYTF
few TRBD1 TRBJ1-2 TRBV7-9 TGTGCCAGCAGCTTGGGGACAGGGTCCACCGATGGCTACACCTTC CASSLGTGSTDGYTF
NA TRBD1 TRBJ2-7 TRBV11-2 TGTGCCAGCAGCCACGGACAGGAAACCTACGAGCAGTACTTC CASSHGQETYEQYF
NA TRBD1 TRBJ1-1 TRBV18 TGTGCCAGCTCACCCATGACCGGGACAGGTGGCACTGAAGCTTTCTTT CASSPMTGTGGTEAFF
NA TRBD2 TRBJ2-7 TRBV3-1/TRBV3-2 TGTGCCAGCAGCCACGATAAACTAGCGGGAGGCACCTACGAGCAGTACTTC CASSHDKLAGGTYEQYF
NA NA TRBJ2-5 TRBV7-2 TGTGCCAGCAGCCCAAATGTGGGAGTAGAGACCCAGTACTTC CASSPNVGVETQYF
NA NA TRBJ1-4 TRBV15 TGTGCCACCAGCAGAGACCCCCAACTTGAATATGAAAAACTGTTTTTT CATSRDPQLEYEKLFF
NA NA TRBJ2-1 TRBV9 TGTGCCAGCAGCGTAGCTGTTCCAGGGGCATCCTACAATGAGCAGTTCTTC CASSVAVPGASYNEQFF
NA TRBD1 TRBJ1-1 TRBV6-5 TGTGCCAGCAGTCGACAGGGAATGAACACTGAAGCTTTCTTT CASSRQGMNTEAFF
NA NA TRBJ1-1 TRBV19 TGTGCCAGTAGGTGGGGCGGATTGAACACTGAAGCTTTCTTT CASRWGGLNTEAFF
NA NA TRBJ2-1 TRBV9 TGTGCCAGCAGCGTAGACGGGAGACGGGGTAATGAGCAGTTCTTC CASSVDGRRGNEQFF
NA NA TRBJ2-7 TRBV4-1 TGCGCCAGCAGCCAAGATATCAGGAACTACGAGCAGTACTTC CASSQDIRNYEQYF
NA NA TRBJ2-7 TRBV29-1 TGCAGCATCGAGACAGACGCCTACGAGCAGTACTTC CSIETDAYEQYF
NA TRBD2 TRBJ2-3 TRBV2 TGTGCCAGCTCGGAACTAGCGGGAGGGTCAGATACGCAGTATTTT CASSELAGGSDTQYF
once NA TRBJ1-6 TRBV18 TGTGCCAGCTCACAGGACACCCTTAATTCACCCCTCCACTTT CASSQDTLNSPLHF
NA TRBD2 TRBJ2-3 TRBV5-1 TGCGCCAGCAGCTTGGGGACTAGCGGGAGTCCCGGAGATACGCAGTATTTT CASSLGTSGSPGDTQYF
NA NA TRBJ2-7 TRBV2 TGTGCCAGCAGTCAACTCTACGAGCAGTACTTC CASSQLYEQYF
NA TRBD2 TRBJ2-1 TRBV19 TGTGCCACCGCAAGACTAGCGGGAGGGCCGAATGAGCAGTTCTTC CATARLAGGPNEQFF
NA NA TRBJ2-5 TRBV7-2 TGTGCCAGCAGCGGGGACTTCGGACCAGTTCAAGAGACCCAGTACTTC CASSGDFGPVQETQYF
once TRBD2 TRBJ2-7 TRBV27 TGTGCCAGCAGTTCGGGACTAGCGGGAGTCTACGAGCAGTACTTC CASSSGLAGVYEQYF
once TRBD2 TRBJ2-3 TRBV9 TGTGCCAGCAGCGTACTAGCGGGATTGGTCACAGATACGCAGTATTTT CASSVLAGLVTDTQYF
NA NA TRBJ1-3 TRBV5-1 TGCGCCAGCAGCTCCGAGGGGAAAAGATATGGGGACAATGGAAACACCATATATTTT CASSSEGKRYGDNGNTIYF
NA NA TRBJ1-2 TRBV19 TGTGCCAGTCGGACAGAATCTAACTATGGCTACACCTTC CASRTESNYGYTF
NA TRBD1 TRBJ1-4 TRBV19 TGTGCCAGTATTCATTCTTCCGGGACAGGGTATGAAAAACTGTTTTTT CASIHSSGTGYEKLFF
NA NA TRBJ1-2 TRBV5-1 TGCGCCAGCAGCTTGGGCGGTCCAGCTAACTATGGCTACACCTTC CASSLGGPANYGYTF
NA TRBD2 TRBJ2-1 TRBV18 TGTGCCAGCTCACCCCCTAGCGGGGGTATCGACAATGAGCAGTTCTTC CASSPPSGGIDNEQFF